The source of this TCR beta chain is a study of blood T cell repertoires in COVID-19. Background on the study: The study drew acute and convalescent COVID-19 samples from the United States, Italy and Spain.

Participants came from some 26 US areas, aged roughly 18 to 95 years. Assignments of participants to cohorts depended upon their own reported clinical history. V was clipped by 3 bases and J by 1 base; unmatched bases: 4. Germline CDR1 reads KGHSH; CDR2 reads LQKENI. CDR3 length: 16 amino acids. In the authors' workflow: Amplification from reference gene primers served as the basis for estimated nucleated cell counts. Here immunoSEQ multiplex PCR was the method, and the copy in TCRdb shows in-frame clones only, minus some. Clone size and the V and J calls come from that table; the DNA yielded D and trimming. The table records around 290,000 clones, roughly 86% of them present only once.

The sample consisted of PBMCs or T cells enriched from blood (not recorded which). This chain links TRBV18 with TRBJ1-1, with 11 bases that match TRBD1. This receptor was obtained from a woman aged 18-29 years who had recovered from COVID-19. CDR3 nucleotides: TGTGCCAGCTCACCTCGGGGGACAGGGGGGAACACTGAAGCTTTCTTT. As protein: CASSPRGTGGNTEAFF.